These T cell receptor beta chains were read from a single sample in a study of cytomegalovirus exposure and HLA in healthy donors. Data came from immunoSEQ multiplex PCR; TCRdb stores just in-frame clones and leaves some out. Of about 50,000 clones listed, roughly 80% are singletons. Sequenced input: PBMCs. The receptors here all came from a young man in good health and CMV-seronegative. CDR3s include the opening cysteine and the closing phenylalanine or tryptophan. D genes are given only for firm matches. Clone size is not always given. Where it is, it says once, few, many or a class for expanded clones.

clone_size: once; d_call: -; j_call: TRBJ1-4; v_call: TRBV4-1; cdr3_aa: CASSQVPTAREWKNEKLFF; cdr3_nt: TGCGCCAGCAGCCAAGTCCCGACGGCAAGGGAGTGGAAAAATGAAAAACTGTTTTTT
clone_size: -; d_call: -; j_call: TRBJ1-3; v_call: TRBV10-3; cdr3_aa: CAISESVVSGGHSGNTIYF; cdr3_nt: TGTGCCATCAGTGAGTCAGTGGTTTCTGGGGGACACTCTGGAAACACCATATATTTT
clone_size: -; d_call: TRBD1; j_call: TRBJ1-1; v_call: TRBV2; cdr3_aa: CASSEGTGRLNTEAFF; cdr3_nt: TGTGCCAGCAGTGAAGGGACAGGGCGGTTGAACACTGAAGCTTTCTTT
clone_size: -; d_call: -; j_call: TRBJ2-1; v_call: TRBV7-9; cdr3_aa: CASGISGFPEQFF; cdr3_nt: TGTGCCAGCGGAATATCAGGGTTTCCTGAGCAGTTCTTC
clone_size: few; d_call: TRBD2; j_call: TRBJ2-7; v_call: TRBV11-3; cdr3_aa: CASSPAAGVRSSYEQYF; cdr3_nt: TGTGCCAGCAGCCCAGCGGCGGGAGTAAGGAGTTCCTACGAGCAGTACTTC
clone_size: -; d_call: -; j_call: TRBJ2-3; v_call: TRBV6-6; cdr3_aa: CACRDSVADTQYF; cdr3_nt: TGTGCCTGCCGAGACTCCGTCGCAGATACGCAGTATTTT
clone_size: -; d_call: TRBD1; j_call: TRBJ2-1; v_call: TRBV4-2; cdr3_aa: CASSQGLGQGQNEQFF; cdr3_nt: TGTGCCAGCAGCCAAGGGCTCGGACAGGGGCAAAATGAGCAGTTCTTC
clone_size: -; d_call: TRBD1; j_call: TRBJ1-1; v_call: TRBV6-1; cdr3_aa: CASSGQGSSLSNTEAFF; cdr3_nt: TGTGCCAGCAGTGGACAGGGTTCCTCCCTCTCGAACACTGAAGCTTTCTTT
clone_size: -; d_call: -; j_call: TRBJ2-2; v_call: TRBV19; cdr3_aa: CASSISGNTGELFF; cdr3_nt: TGTGCCAGTAGTATATCAGGGAACACCGGGGAGCTGTTTTTT
clone_size: once; d_call: -; j_call: TRBJ1-4; v_call: TRBV30; cdr3_aa: CAWSVSGGFEKLFF; cdr3_nt: TGTGCCTGGAGTGTAAGCGGGGGATTTGAAAAACTGTTTTTT
clone_size: -; d_call: TRBD2; j_call: TRBJ2-2; v_call: TRBV5-1; cdr3_aa: CASSFDPHRRTSGRLSGELFF; cdr3_nt: TGCGCCAGCAGCTTCGACCCTCATCGAAGGACGAGCGGGAGGTTGTCCGGGGAGCTGTTTTTT
clone_size: few; d_call: TRBD1; j_call: TRBJ2-5; v_call: TRBV28; cdr3_aa: CASSLGTGVKETQYF; cdr3_nt: TGTGCCAGCAGTTTAGGAACAGGGGTAAAGGAGACCCAGTACTTC
clone_size: -; d_call: -; j_call: TRBJ2-2; v_call: TRBV7-9; cdr3_aa: CASTGRVLANTGELFF; cdr3_nt: TGTGCCAGCACCGGTAGAGTGCTCGCGAACACCGGGGAGCTGTTTTTT
clone_size: -; d_call: TRBD2; j_call: TRBJ2-3; v_call: TRBV2; cdr3_aa: CASSEVEGTSVTDTQYF; cdr3_nt: TGTGCCAGCAGTGAAGTAGAGGGGACTAGCGTTACAGATACGCAGTATTTT